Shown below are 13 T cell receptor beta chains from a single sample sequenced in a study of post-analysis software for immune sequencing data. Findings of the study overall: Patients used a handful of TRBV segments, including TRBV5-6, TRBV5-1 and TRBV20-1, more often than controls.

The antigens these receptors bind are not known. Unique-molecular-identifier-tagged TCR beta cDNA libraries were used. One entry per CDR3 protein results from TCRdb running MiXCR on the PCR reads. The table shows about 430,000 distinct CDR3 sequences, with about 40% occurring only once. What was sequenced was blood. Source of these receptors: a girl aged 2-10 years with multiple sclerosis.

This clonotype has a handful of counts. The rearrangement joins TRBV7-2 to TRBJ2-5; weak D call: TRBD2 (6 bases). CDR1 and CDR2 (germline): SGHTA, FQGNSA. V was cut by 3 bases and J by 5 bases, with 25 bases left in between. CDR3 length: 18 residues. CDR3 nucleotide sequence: TGTGCCAGCAGCTTGGCCTTGGGAAGCGGTCCTCGGGGGGAGACCCAGTACTTC. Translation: CASSLALGSGPRGETQYF.

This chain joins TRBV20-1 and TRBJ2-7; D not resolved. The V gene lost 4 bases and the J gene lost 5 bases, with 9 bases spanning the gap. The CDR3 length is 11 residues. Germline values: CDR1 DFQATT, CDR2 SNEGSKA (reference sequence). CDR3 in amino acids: CSAIPGDEQYF. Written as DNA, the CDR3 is TGCAGTGCTATCCCAGGAGACGAGCAGTACTTC.

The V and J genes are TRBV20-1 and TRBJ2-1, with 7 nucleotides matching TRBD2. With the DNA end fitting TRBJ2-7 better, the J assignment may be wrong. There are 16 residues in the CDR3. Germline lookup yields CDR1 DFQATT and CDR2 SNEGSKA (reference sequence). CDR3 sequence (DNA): TGCAGTGCTAGAGTTAGAGCGGGACGCTCCTACAATGAGCAGTACTTC. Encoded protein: CSARVRAGRSYNEQYF.

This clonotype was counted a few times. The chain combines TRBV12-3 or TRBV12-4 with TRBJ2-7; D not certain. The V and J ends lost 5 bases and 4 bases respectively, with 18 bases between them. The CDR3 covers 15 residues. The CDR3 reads CASSDSGSPNYEQYF. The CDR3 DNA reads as TGTGCCAGCAGTGACTCCGGGTCACCAAATTACGAGCAGTACTTC.

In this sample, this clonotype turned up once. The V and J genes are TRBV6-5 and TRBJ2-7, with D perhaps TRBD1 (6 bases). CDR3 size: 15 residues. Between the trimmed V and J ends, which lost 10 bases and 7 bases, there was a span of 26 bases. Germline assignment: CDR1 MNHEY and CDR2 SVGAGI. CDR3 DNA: TGTGCCACTCGTACCCCACAGGGATCGTCGTGGGAGCAGTACTTC. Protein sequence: CATRTPQGSSWEQYF.

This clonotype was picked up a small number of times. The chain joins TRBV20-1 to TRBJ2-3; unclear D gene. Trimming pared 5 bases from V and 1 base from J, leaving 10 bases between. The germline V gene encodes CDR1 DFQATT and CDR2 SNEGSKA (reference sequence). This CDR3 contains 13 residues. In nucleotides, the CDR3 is TGCAGTGCTGGCCCGGTGGGCACAGATACGCAGTATTTT. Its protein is CSAGPVGTDTQYF.

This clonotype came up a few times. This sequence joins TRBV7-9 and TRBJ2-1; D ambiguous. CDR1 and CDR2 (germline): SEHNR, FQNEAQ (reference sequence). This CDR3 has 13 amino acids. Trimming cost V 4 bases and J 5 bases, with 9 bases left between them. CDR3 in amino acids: CASSWRGDNEQFF. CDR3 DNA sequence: TGTGCCAGCAGCTGGCGAGGTGACAATGAGCAGTTCTTC. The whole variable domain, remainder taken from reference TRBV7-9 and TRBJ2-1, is DTGVSQNPRHKITKRGQNVTFRCDPISEHNRLYWYRQTLGQGPEFLTYFQNEAQLEKSRLLSDRFSAERPKGSFSTLEIQRTEQGDSAMYLCASSWRGDNEQFFGPGTRLTVL.

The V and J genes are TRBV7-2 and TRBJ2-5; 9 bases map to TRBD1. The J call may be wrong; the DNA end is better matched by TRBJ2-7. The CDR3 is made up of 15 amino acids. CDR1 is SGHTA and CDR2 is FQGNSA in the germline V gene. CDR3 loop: CASSEGQGTTYEQYF. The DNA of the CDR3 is TGTGCCAGCAGCGAGGGACAGGGAACCACCTACGAGCAGTACTTC.

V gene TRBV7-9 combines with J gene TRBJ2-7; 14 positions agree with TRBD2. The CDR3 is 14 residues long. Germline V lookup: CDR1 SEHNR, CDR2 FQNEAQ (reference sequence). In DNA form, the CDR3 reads TGTGCTAGCGGACTAGCGGGGGGACCCTACGAGCAGTACTTC. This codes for CASGLAGGPYEQYF.

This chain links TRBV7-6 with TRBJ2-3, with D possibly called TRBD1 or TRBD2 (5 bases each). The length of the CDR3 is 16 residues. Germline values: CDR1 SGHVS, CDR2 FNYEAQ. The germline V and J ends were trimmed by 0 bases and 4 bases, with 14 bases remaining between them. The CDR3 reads CASSLAGGLGADTQYF. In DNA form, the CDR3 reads TGTGCCAGCAGCTTAGCTGGGGGTTTAGGGGCAGATACGCAGTATTTT.

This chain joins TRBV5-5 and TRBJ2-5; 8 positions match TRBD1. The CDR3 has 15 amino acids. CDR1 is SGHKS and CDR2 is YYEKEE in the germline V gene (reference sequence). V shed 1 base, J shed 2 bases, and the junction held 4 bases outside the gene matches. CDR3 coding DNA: TGTGCCAGCAGCTTGCTCTACAGGGGGCAAGAGACCCAGTACTTC. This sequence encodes CASSLLYRGQETQYF.

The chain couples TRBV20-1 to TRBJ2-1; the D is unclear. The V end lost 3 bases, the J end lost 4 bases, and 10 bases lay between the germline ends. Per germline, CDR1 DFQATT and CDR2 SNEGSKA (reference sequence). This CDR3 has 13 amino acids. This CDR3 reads CSASGFWYNEQFF. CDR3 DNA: TGCAGTGCTAGCGGATTTTGGTACAATGAGCAGTTCTTC.

This chain's CDR3 is CASSVEIAGGPVRTEQFF. The CDR3 DNA follows: TGTGCCAGCAGCGTAGAGATAGCGGGGGGGCCGGTTCGTACTGAGCAGTTCTTC. This chain connects TRBV9 to TRBJ2-1; 11 nucleotides align to TRBD2. Germline loops: CDR1 SGDLS, CDR2 YYNGEE. The CDR3 extends over 18 amino acids. V gave up 0 bases and J gave up 9 bases; unmatched junction bases: 14.